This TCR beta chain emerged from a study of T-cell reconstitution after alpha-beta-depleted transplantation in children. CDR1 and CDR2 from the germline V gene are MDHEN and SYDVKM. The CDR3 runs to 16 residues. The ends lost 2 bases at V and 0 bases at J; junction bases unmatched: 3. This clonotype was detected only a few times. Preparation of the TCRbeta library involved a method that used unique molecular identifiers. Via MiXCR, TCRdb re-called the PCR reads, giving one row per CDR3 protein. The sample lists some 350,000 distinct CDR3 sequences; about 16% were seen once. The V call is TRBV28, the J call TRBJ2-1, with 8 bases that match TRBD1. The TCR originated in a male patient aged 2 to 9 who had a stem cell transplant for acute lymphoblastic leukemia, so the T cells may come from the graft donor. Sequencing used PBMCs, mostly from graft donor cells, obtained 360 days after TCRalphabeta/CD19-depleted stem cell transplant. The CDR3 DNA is TGTGCCAGCAGTTTACCCGGACAGGGCTCCTACAATGAGCAGTTCTTC. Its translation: CASSLPGQGSYNEQFF.